The 9 T cell receptor beta chains below were found in one sample sequenced in a study of T cell responses to AZD1222 COVID-19 vaccine. TCRdb's copy holds only in-frame clones and misses some; the assay was immunoSEQ multiplex PCR. The data contain over 100,000 clones, around nine tenths of them seen just once; the ten biggest clones take up around a sixth. The sequencing here drew on peripheral blood, taken on day 0 of AZD1222 vaccination. The receptors shown here come from an adult in good health.

By frequency in the sample, this clone is medium-sized. The chain joins TRBV28 to TRBJ1-2; D possibly corresponds to TRBD1 (6 bases). The length of the CDR3 is 17 residues. Germline V lookup: CDR1 MDHEN, CDR2 SYDVKM. Between the trimmed V and J ends, which lost 5 bases and 1 base, there was a span of 20 bases. For the CDR3, the DNA is TGTGCCAGCAGTCCGGGGGCGGGCCCATACTTTAACTATGGCTACACCTTC. This encodes CASSPGAGPYFNYGYTF.

The chain is built from TRBV5-1 and TRBJ1-1; perhaps TRBD1 as D (5 bases). The V end lost 5 bases, the J end lost 4 bases, and 12 bases lay between the germline ends. From germline, CDR1 is SGHRS and CDR2 YFSETQ. This CDR3 spans 13 amino acids. The CDR3 here is CASSGRGGTEAFF. CDR3 coding DNA: TGCGCCAGCAGTGGAAGGGGTGGCACTGAAGCTTTCTTT. The variable domain in full, with the rest retrieved from reference TRBV5-1 and TRBJ1-1, is KAGVTQTPRYLIKTRGQQVTLSCSPISGHRSVSWYQQTPGQGLQFLFEYFSETQRNKGNFPGRFSGRQFSNSRSEMNVSTLELGDSALYLCASSGRGGTEAFFGQGTRLTVV.

The count of this clone is one. DNA of the CDR3: TGCGCCAGCAGCTTGGATGGGGGAGTTACTGGAAACACCATATATTTT. Translation: CASSLDGGVTGNTIYF. The V and J genes are TRBV5-1 and TRBJ1-3; D possibly corresponds to TRBD1 (5 bases). The CDR3 covers 16 residues. Trimming shortened V by 0 bases and J by 2 bases, and 12 bases separated the two germline ends. Germline assignment: CDR1 SGHRS and CDR2 YFSETQ.

This chain links TRBV24-1 with TRBJ2-3; D is ambiguous. This CDR3 spans 11 amino acids. V was shortened by 5 bases and J by 6 bases, with 5 bases between the two germline ends. The germline CDR1 and CDR2 sequences are KGHDR and SFDVKD. CDR3 coding DNA: TGTGCCACCAGTGTAGGGGATACGCAGTATTTT. Translated: CATSVGDTQYF.

V gene TRBV19 combines with J gene TRBJ2-3; the match to TRBD2 covers 8 bases. The trim removed 7 bases at V and 0 bases at J, leaving 9 bases unmatched. The CDR3 has 16 amino acids. Germline lookup yields CDR1 LNHDA and CDR2 SQIVND (reference sequence). CDR3: CASTLGAGVSTDTQYF. The CDR3 region has the DNA TGTGCCAGTACCCTAGGAGCGGGAGTAAGCACAGATACGCAGTATTTT.

V gene TRBV11-3 combines with J gene TRBJ2-5, with 9 positions matching TRBD2. Germline lookup yields CDR1 SGHNT and CDR2 YENEEA. After removal of 1 base from V and 3 bases from J, the junction contained 12 bases not matched to a gene. CDR3 length equals 18 residues. CDR3 bases: TGTGCCAGCAGCTTAGTAGTCCTAGCGGGACCGGTAGAAGAGACCCAGTACTTC. It encodes CASSLVVLAGPVEETQYF.

This chain joins TRBV12-3 or TRBV12-4 and TRBJ2-1; D call uncertain. V was shortened by 6 bases and J by 7 bases, with 7 bases between the two germline ends. The CDR3 is made up of 11 amino acids. CDR3 in DNA: TGTGCCAGCAGCCAACTGAATGAGCAGTTCTTC. Its protein product is CASSQLNEQFF.

V is TRBV5-1 and J is TRBJ2-1; D may be TRBD2 (7 bases). In germline, CDR1 is SGHRS, CDR2 YFSETQ. This CDR3 spans 15 amino acids. Trimming removed 0 bases at V and 6 bases at J, with 13 bases between. This chain's CDR3 is CASSLAGAGVNEQFF. CDR3 DNA: TGCGCCAGCAGCTTGGCAGGGGCGGGGGTCAATGAGCAGTTCTTC.

The rearrangement joins TRBV18 to TRBJ1-1; unclear D gene. Trimming removed 1 base at V and 5 bases at J, with 14 bases between. The CDR3 runs to 15 residues. Germline V gives CDR1 KGHSH, CDR2 LQKENI. CDR3 in amino acids: CASSPLAVQGTEAFF. The CDR3 DNA sequence: TGTGCCAGCTCACCACTGGCAGTACAAGGGACTGAAGCTTTCTTT.